This T cell receptor (beta chain) was retrieved from a study of spatial heterogeneity in lung cancer. The time point is: blood at routine non-recurrence follow-up after resection. Each CDR3 protein is one row after TCRdb ran MiXCR on the 5' RACE reads. The sample has roughly 30,000 distinct CDR3 sequences; more than 9% are singletons. The CDR3 has 15 residues. V dropped 6 bases and J dropped 1 base, with 15 bases sitting between them. The germline CDR1 and CDR2 sequences are MDHEN and SYDVKM. V usage is TRBV28 and J usage is TRBJ1-1; D is unresolved. The source material was PBMCs, sampled at follow-up. This receptor was taken from a female donor with early-stage non-small cell lung cancer. The CDR3 nucleotides are TGTGCCAGCAGAATAGGTCCTCGCGAGAACACTGAAGCTTTCTTT. Its protein is CASRIGPRENTEAFF.